The clone carrying this T cell receptor beta chain was observed many times. The data belong to a study of molecular identifiers for immune sequencing clone quantification. Previously described methods and listed TCR primers were used for bulk TCR libraries. TCRdb re-called the PCR reads with MiXCR, one entry per CDR3 protein. The repertoire consists of about 65,000 distinct CDR3 sequences, with 15% to 20% occurring once and the leading ten covering 1.4% to 1.5%. With 1 base removed from V and 6 bases from J, the gap between germline ends came to 10 bases. CDR3 length: 13 amino acids. Germline V gene sequence: CDR1 DFQATT, CDR2 SNEGSKA (reference sequence).

What was sequenced was naive CD8+ T cells from blood, with Jurkat cell RNA spiked in. Subset denoted: FACS-sorted CD8+CD4-CCR7+CD45RA+ naive T cells. The clonotype was recovered from a human donor in good health. Some libraries in this study had Jurkat cell RNA spiked in. The rearrangement links TRBV20-1 to TRBJ2-1; no clear D gene. The CDR3 loop is CSARVAWVNEQFF. CDR3 DNA sequence: TGCAGTGCTAGAGTGGCCTGGGTCAATGAGCAGTTCTTC.